Listed below are T cell receptor beta chains from one sample, sequenced in a study of T-cell memory formation after mild COVID-19. MiXCR, applied by TCRdb to the 5' RACE reads, yields one record per CDR3 protein. The sample lists approximately 450,000 distinct CDR3 sequences, approximately 18% occurring once. Sequenced material: PBMCs or a T cell subset sorted from them (not recorded which). Every receptor here comes from an adult woman who had mild COVID-19 (a few samples of this study predate the infection). Cell type and time point are not known. The CDR3 runs from the conserved cysteine through the conserved F or W. Each record gives: J gene, clone size, CDR3 length, V gene, D gene, CDR3 DNA, CDR3 protein. D genes are given only for firm matches. Rows may omit the clone size; those that give it use once, few, many or a size class.

J: TRBJ2-3
size: many
length: 17
V: TRBV4-2
D: NA
DNA: TGTGCCAGCAGTAAATTACAGGGCACTGGGGGCACAGATACGCAGTATTTT
CDR3: CASSKLQGTGGTDTQYF

J: TRBJ2-3
size: few
length: 20
V: TRBV9
D: TRBD2
DNA: TGTGCCAGCAGCCCCCAGGGGCTAGCGGGGCTCACAACTCGCACAGATACGCAGTATTTT
CDR3: CASSPQGLAGLTTRTDTQYF

J: TRBJ2-2
size: NA
length: 16
V: TRBV6-1
D: TRBD1
DNA: TGTGCCAGCAGTGAAATGCCCGGACAGGGGGCGACGGAGCTGTTTTTT
CDR3: CASSEMPGQGATELFF

J: TRBJ1-2
size: NA
length: 15
V: TRBV7-9
D: NA
DNA: TGTGCCAGCAGCCTCGAACTGGGGTTCTCTAGCGGCTACACCTTC
CDR3: CASSLELGFSSGYTF

J: TRBJ1-3
size: few
length: 15
V: TRBV15
D: NA
DNA: TGTGCCACCAGCAGAGAGGCAGGGGCCGGAAACACCATATATTTT
CDR3: CATSREAGAGNTIYF

J: TRBJ2-1
size: NA
length: 17
V: TRBV5-1
D: NA
DNA: TGCGCCAGCAAGGGACACGGACTTCCGAGCTCCTACAATGAGCAGTTCTTC
CDR3: CASKGHGLPSSYNEQFF

J: TRBJ1-6
size: NA
length: 14
V: TRBV7-9
D: NA
DNA: TGTGCCAGCAGTTGGACTCAAGTGGGATCACCCCTCCACTTT
CDR3: CASSWTQVGSPLHF

J: TRBJ1-2
size: NA
length: 12
V: TRBV4-1
D: NA
DNA: TGCGCCAGCAGTTTCTCCAGGGCAGGCTACACCTTC
CDR3: CASSFSRAGYTF

J: TRBJ1-6
size: NA
length: 14
V: TRBV9
D: NA
DNA: TGTGCCAGCAGCGTAGGGGCCAGTAATTCACCCCTCCACTTT
CDR3: CASSVGASNSPLHF

J: TRBJ2-7
size: NA
length: 11
V: TRBV30
D: NA
DNA: TGTGCCTGGAGTGCTCTTGGCGAGCAGTACTTC
CDR3: CAWSALGEQYF

J: TRBJ2-7
size: NA
length: 14
V: TRBV20-1
D: TRBD1
DNA: TGCAGTGCTACCGGGACAGCTAAAACCTACGAGCAGTACTTC
CDR3: CSATGTAKTYEQYF

J: TRBJ2-7
size: NA
length: 17
V: TRBV11-2
D: TRBD2
DNA: TGTGCCAGCAGCTTGGACCCGACGACTAGCGGGACCTACGAGCAGTACTTC
CDR3: CASSLDPTTSGTYEQYF

J: TRBJ2-1
size: once
length: 12
V: TRBV9
D: TRBD1
DNA: TGTGCCAGCAGCGCGTCCAGGGGGGAGCAGTTCTTC
CDR3: CASSASRGEQFF

J: TRBJ2-7
size: many
length: 16
V: TRBV5-1
D: TRBD2
DNA: TGCGCCAGCAGCCTTCAAAGCGGGGGGCGCTCCTACGAGCAGTACTTC
CDR3: CASSLQSGGRSYEQYF

J: TRBJ2-1
size: many
length: 15
V: TRBV11-2
D: TRBD2
DNA: TGTGCCAGCAGTTCGACTAGCGGGACCTACAATGAGCAGTTCTTC
CDR3: CASSSTSGTYNEQFF

J: TRBJ1-1
size: few
length: 16
V: TRBV12-3/TRBV12-4
D: NA
DNA: TGTGCCAGCAGTTCCCCCCCTTGGCGGATGAACACTGAAGCTTTCTTT
CDR3: CASSSPPWRMNTEAFF

J: TRBJ2-1
size: NA
length: 14
V: TRBV18
D: NA
DNA: TGTGCCAGCTCACTACAAAGGTCCTACAATGAGCAGTTCTTC
CDR3: CASSLQRSYNEQFF

J: TRBJ2-2
size: few
length: 15
V: TRBV7-3
D: NA
DNA: TGTGCCAGCAGCCCGACAGTGAGGAACACCGGGGAGCTGTTTTTT
CDR3: CASSPTVRNTGELFF

J: TRBJ2-4
size: NA
length: 15
V: TRBV9
D: TRBD2
DNA: TGTGCCAGCAGCGCGGGACTAGCGGGGGGAGACATTCAGTACTTC
CDR3: CASSAGLAGGDIQYF

J: TRBJ2-7
size: NA
length: 14
V: TRBV14
D: TRBD1
DNA: TGTGCCAGCAGCCAGGGAAGGGGGCTATACGAGCAGTACTTC
CDR3: CASSQGRGLYEQYF

J: TRBJ1-2
size: NA
length: 15
V: TRBV5-4
D: TRBD1
DNA: TGTGCCAGCAGCTGGGGGGCCGGACAGGCAAATGGCTACACCTTC
CDR3: CASSWGAGQANGYTF

J: TRBJ2-5
size: few
length: 14
V: TRBV20-1
D: TRBD2
DNA: TGCAGTGCTACGGATTCTAGCGGGAGCGAGACCCAGTACTTC
CDR3: CSATDSSGSETQYF

J: TRBJ2-7
size: NA
length: 12
V: TRBV29-1
D: TRBD1
DNA: TGCAGCGGCATAACAGGGGTAGGCGAGCAGTACTTC
CDR3: CSGITGVGEQYF

J: TRBJ1-1
size: NA
length: 14
V: TRBV7-3
D: NA
DNA: TGTGCCAGCAGCTTAATTGGAGGGAACACTGAAGCTTTCTTT
CDR3: CASSLIGGNTEAFF

J: TRBJ2-7
size: few
length: 15
V: TRBV7-8
D: TRBD1
DNA: TGTGCCAGCAGCGCACGGGGACAGGGGGCCTACGAGCAGTACTTC
CDR3: CASSARGQGAYEQYF

J: TRBJ2-5
size: few
length: 15
V: TRBV7-9
D: NA
DNA: TGTGCCAGCAGCTTAATTACAGGGAGGGAAGAGACCCAGTACTTC
CDR3: CASSLITGREETQYF

J: TRBJ2-7
size: many
length: 14
V: TRBV7-2
D: TRBD1
DNA: TGTGCCAGCAGCTTCGGGACAGGGGGCTACGAGCAGTACTTC
CDR3: CASSFGTGGYEQYF

J: TRBJ1-6
size: NA
length: 13
V: TRBV30
D: NA
DNA: TGTGCCTGTAGGGGTAGGGGAGATTCACCCCTCCACTTT
CDR3: CACRGRGDSPLHF

J: TRBJ2-5
size: many
length: 14
V: TRBV4-3
D: NA
DNA: TGCGCCAGCAGCCAAGATCTCGGGGTAGGGACCCAGTACTTC
CDR3: CASSQDLGVGTQYF

J: TRBJ2-1
size: NA
length: 14
V: TRBV19
D: NA
DNA: TGTGCCCTCGACGTCGGAAGAGGGATCAATGAGCAGTTCTTC
CDR3: CALDVGRGINEQFF

J: TRBJ1-1
size: many
length: 16
V: TRBV18
D: NA
DNA: TGTGCCAGCTCAACAGGGTCTTCATTCGAGATCACTGAAGCTTTCTTT
CDR3: CASSTGSSFEITEAFF

J: TRBJ2-7
size: many
length: 13
V: TRBV5-1
D: TRBD1
DNA: TGCGCCAGCAGCGCGGGACAGGCATACGAGCAGTACTTC
CDR3: CASSAGQAYEQYF